This T cell receptor beta chain was recorded in a study of identical twins (dated by TCRdb to about 2016). About the full investigation: The study deep-sequenced TCR alpha and beta repertoires from monozygotic twins, unrelated adults of various ages and cord blood to test whether fetal clonotypes persist. Replicate twin experiments were performed at different times using different library preparation protocols to rule out contamination.

Libraries were made using 5' RACE. TCRdb records Illumina HiSeq 2000 as the sequencer. Template switching introduced a universal primer binding site; the final cDNA contained a unique molecular identifier, enabling accurate counting of TCR cDNA molecules. Specific primers in the conserved constant-segment region were used to synthesize first-strand cDNA for the TCR alpha and beta chains. To control for contamination, every cDNA library was double barcoded, receiving both a SMART-Mk sample barcode and Illumina barcodes. TruSeq adapter sequences and Illumina sample barcodes were added in two successive PCR steps. TCR alpha and beta cDNA libraries were sequenced on the Illumina HiSeq platform with custom primers. In the source study's methods: Raw reads were processed with MiGEC to extract unique molecular identifiers, and MiXCR was used to determine CDR3 positions. For each individual, recombination models were inferred using an EM algorithm with the repgenHMM and IGoR tools. Shared clonotype analysis was performed with the tcR package in R, normalizing sharing by the product of cloneset sizes. To study raw recombination free of thymic and clonal selection effects, out-of-frame nonproductive sequences were analyzed. TCRdb reran the public reads through fastp at Q25 and MiXCR, keeping productive beta chains. Every entry covers one CDR3 protein and lists the most common genes and DNA from its rows. The V and J calls and clone size are TCRdb's, not the authors'. This sample holds roughly 700,000 distinct CDR3 sequences; about 9.4% were observed only once. Of the sample, 0.85% to 1% falls within the top ten clones.

Taken from cysteine to phenylalanine, the CDR3 has 15 residues. Only CDR3 DNA is held: 45 bases, read in frame from base 1. Trimming takes 5 bases off V and 1 base off J; junction bases not matched to a gene: 6. Reading the germline V gene (reference sequence) gives CDR1 DFQATT and CDR2 SNEGSKA. Only healthy Caucasian donors were included. The twin cohort consisted of three pairs of female monozygotic twins, all aged about 18 to 29 years. The RNA used for TCR libraries was isolated from peripheral blood mononuclear cells. Broad study findings and their caveats: Conclusions relied on cross-sectional statistical analysis, since the same donors could not be followed over many years. Zero-insertion analyses could be partly confounded by invariant T cells such as MAIT and iNKT, although diverse VJ usage argued against such confounding for most clonotypes. Fewer insertions were carried by abundant cord blood beta clonotypes; a weaker similar trend was observed in young adult naive repertoires, while no such trend was observed in memory repertoires. Out-of-frame TCR alpha sharing in monozygotic twins was systematically underestimated by recombination models, whereas sharing between unrelated individuals was in agreement with the recombination models. Compared with coincidental sharing between unrelated individuals, out-of-frame TCR alpha sequences shared between twins had an excess of sequences with low generation probability. The excess sharing between twins in beta out-of-frame sequences was weaker because fewer shared sequences reduced the signal-to-noise ratio.

This clonotype was recorded many times. Its binding antigen is unknown. It has no much larger one-base neighbor in the sample; base qualities were not kept. The same specimen was also included in a second study, on yellow fever vaccine responses in identical twins. The second study reports: The T cell response to vaccination in identical twins was reported by the authors to appear partly convergent and partly personalized. The study precisely tracked vaccine-responding T cell clones in identical twins.

The origin of this receptor is a woman aged 18 to 35 in good health. What was sequenced was PBMCs. The receptor chain draws on TRBV20-1 and TRBJ2-3; TRBD2 aligns with 10 central bases. At the DNA level, the sequence is TGCAGTGCTTACCCTAGCGGGGGAGGCACAGATACGCAGTATTTT. The resulting protein is CSAYPSGGGTDTQYF.